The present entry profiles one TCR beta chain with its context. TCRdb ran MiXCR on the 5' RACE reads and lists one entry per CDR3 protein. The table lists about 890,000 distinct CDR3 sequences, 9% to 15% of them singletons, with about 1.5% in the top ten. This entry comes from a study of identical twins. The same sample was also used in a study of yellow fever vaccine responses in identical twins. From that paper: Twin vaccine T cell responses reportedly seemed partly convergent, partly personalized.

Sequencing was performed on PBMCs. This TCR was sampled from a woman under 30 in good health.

The CDR3 nucleotides are TGTGCCAGCAGGCAACTAGCGGGAGTTTTTACCGGGGAGCTGTTTTTT. Translating it yields CASRQLAGVFTGELFF. The J gene is TRBJ2-2, the V gene TRBV3-1; 11 bases line up with TRBD2. CDR1 and CDR2 (germline): LGHDT, YNNKEL (reference sequence). This CDR3 contains 16 residues. V shed 6 bases and J 5 bases; nucleotides not matched to a gene: 8. Drawing the rest from reference TRBV3-1 and TRBJ2-2, the complete variable domain is DTAVSQTPKYLVTQMGNDKSIKCEQNLGHDTMYWYKQDSKKFLKIMFSYNNKELIINETVPNRFSPKSPDKAHLNLHINSLELGDSAVYFCASRQLAGVFTGELFFGEGSRLTVL.